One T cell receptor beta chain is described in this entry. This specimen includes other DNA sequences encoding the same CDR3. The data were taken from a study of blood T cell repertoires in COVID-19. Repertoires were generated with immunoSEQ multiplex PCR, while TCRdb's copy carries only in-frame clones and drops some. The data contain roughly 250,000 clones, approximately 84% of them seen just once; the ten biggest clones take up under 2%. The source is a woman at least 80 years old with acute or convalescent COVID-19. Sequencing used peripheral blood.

In DNA, the CDR3 is TGCGCCAGCAGCTCCGGGACACTGAACACTGAAGCTTTCTTT. Residues: CASSSGTLNTEAFF. J is TRBJ1-1 and V is TRBV5-1; possibly TRBD1 for D (6 bases). Deletions cut 3 bases from V and 0 bases from J, with 9 bases between. The germline CDR1 and CDR2 sequences are SGHRS and YFSETQ. The CDR3 contains 14 residues.